The 13 T cell receptor beta chains listed next were all sequenced from one sample in a study of blood T cell repertoires in COVID-19. Profiled with immunoSEQ multiplex PCR; TCRdb holds only in-frame clones, not every one. The data contain about 150,000 clones, approximately 80% of them singletons. Material for sequencing was peripheral blood. The origin of the receptors is a woman aged 50 to 60 in a cohort sampled during active or convalescent COVID-19.

This clone was recorded once. The gene calls are TRBV9 and TRBJ2-1; no reliable D call. There are 17 residues in the CDR3. V was pared by 0 bases and J by 0 bases, with 13 bases between. CDR1 and CDR2 from the germline V gene are SGDLS and YYNGEE. The CDR3 reads CASSVESVRSSYNEQFF. The DNA for the CDR3 is TGTGCCAGCAGCGTAGAGTCAGTTCGAAGCTCCTACAATGAGCAGTTCTTC.

This sequence joins TRBV28 and TRBJ1-6; D ambiguous. Trimming took off 7 bases at V and 9 bases at J, with 16 bases between the two ends. Germline assignment: CDR1 MDHEN and CDR2 SYDVKM. The length of the CDR3 is 14 residues. In nucleotides, the CDR3 is TGTGCCAGCACCCTGACAACGCGGGTTTCACCCCTCCACTTT. It yields the protein CASTLTTRVSPLHF.

This clone was found a few times. The chain uses TRBV18 and TRBJ1-2; D perhaps matches TRBD1 (5 bases). This CDR3 has 15 amino acids. The germline V and J ends were trimmed by 1 base and 2 bases, with 11 bases remaining between them. Germline CDR1 reads KGHSH; CDR2 reads LQKENI. For the CDR3, the DNA is TGTGCCAGCTCACCACGGCAGGGCCCCAACTATGGCTACACCTTC. Encoded protein: CASSPRQGPNYGYTF.

The V gene is TRBV6-5, the J gene TRBJ1-3, with D tentatively TRBD1 (5 bases). Germline-derived CDR1 and CDR2 are MNHEY and SVGAGI. The CDR3 has 13 amino acids. Between the trimmed V and J ends, which lost 8 bases and 6 bases, there was a span of 14 bases. DNA of the CDR3: TGTGCCAGCCGGGACGGGGGAGTAAACACCATATATTTT. Amino acids: CASRDGGVNTIYF.

V gene TRBV12-3 or TRBV12-4 combines with J gene TRBJ2-5; TRBD1 matches 7 bases. V trimming: 6 bases; J trimming: 5 bases; junction bases outside the gene matches: 6. The CDR3 extends over 13 amino acids. In DNA, the CDR3 is TGTGCCAGCAGCTCGACAGGGACGGAGACCCAGTACTTC. Its translation is CASSSTGTETQYF.

The chain uses TRBV7-9 and TRBJ1-2; 8 bases are shared with TRBD1. Germline-derived CDR1 and CDR2 are SEHNR and FQNEAQ (reference sequence). The V and J ends lost 5 bases and 2 bases, in that order; junction bases with no gene match: 10. CDR3 length: 16 amino acids. CDR3 sequence reads: CASSPRTGLHNYGYTF. The CDR3, as DNA: TGTGCCAGCAGCCCTAGGACAGGGCTACACAACTATGGCTACACCTTC.

The rearrangement links TRBV29-1 to TRBJ2-7; TRBD1 agrees at 9 bases. Unmatched junction bases numbered 5, after V lost 7 bases and J lost 4 bases. The germline CDR1 and CDR2 sequences are SQVTM and ANQGSEA. The CDR3 spans 12 residues. CDR3 sequence reads: CSAGTGSYEQYF. In DNA, the CDR3 is TGCAGCGCCGGGACAGGGTCATACGAGCAGTACTTC.

The rearrangement links TRBV7-8 to TRBJ1-4; possibly TRBD1 for D (5 bases). In germline, CDR1 is SGHVS, CDR2 FQNEAQ. This CDR3 is built from 15 residues. Deletions cut 5 bases from V and 8 bases from J, with 18 bases between. CDR3 protein: CASSPRPGWQEKLFF. CDR3 nucleotide sequence: TGTGCCAGCAGCCCTCGACCAGGGTGGCAAGAAAAACTGTTTTTT.

This chain joins TRBV7-2 and TRBJ1-6; 7 bases fit TRBD1. CDR1 and CDR2 (germline): SGHTA, FQGNSA. Trimming removed 5 bases from V and 5 bases from J; junction bases left unmatched: 9. This CDR3 contains 16 residues. CDR3 sequence reads: CASSAQGGVNNSPLHF. The CDR3 coding sequence is TGTGCCAGCAGCGCTCAGGGGGGCGTCAATAATTCACCCCTCCACTTT. The full variable domain, with the rest looked up from reference TRBV7-2 and TRBJ1-6, is GAGVSQSPSNKVTEKGKDVELRCDPISGHTALYWYRQSLGQGLEFLIYFQGNSAPDKSGLPSDRFSAERTGGSVSTLTIQRTQQEDSAVYLCASSAQGGVNNSPLHFGNGTRLTVT.

This clone was counted between two and nine times. J is TRBJ1-6 and V is TRBV21-1. TRBV21-1 is annotated as a pseudogene. The CDR3 totals 19 residues. CDR3 region: CASSKDPGLPRTYNSPLHF. CDR3 DNA: TGTGCCAGCAGCAAAGATCCGGGTTTACCTAGGACCTATAATTCACCCCTCCACTTT.

This clone was counted between two and nine times. The chain joins TRBV4-3 to TRBJ1-2; D might be TRBD1 (6 bases). V shed 0 bases and J shed 8 bases, with 16 bases lying between them. This CDR3 contains 15 residues. Per the germline V gene, CDR1 is LGHNA and CDR2 is YSLEER. The chain's CDR3 is CASSQDLVKGGGYTF. The CDR3 region has the DNA TGCGCCAGCAGCCAAGATCTGGTTAAAGGGGGAGGCTACACCTTC.

The chain carries TRBV30 and TRBJ1-4; D not resolved. Trimming left V 3 bases short and J 3 bases short, with 14 bases between. CDR1 is GTSNPN and CDR2 is SVGIG in the germline V gene (reference sequence). CDR3 length: 15 residues. The CDR3 spells CAWRKRPGANEKLFF. In nucleotides, the CDR3 is TGTGCCTGGAGAAAAAGACCCGGAGCTAATGAAAAACTGTTTTTT. The full variable domain, its missing parts supplied by reference TRBV30 and TRBJ1-4, is SQTIHQWPATLVQPVGSPLSLECTVEGTSNPNLYWYRQAAGRGLQLLFYSVGIGQISSEVPQNLSASRPQDRQFILSSKKLLLSDSGFYLCAWRKRPGANEKLFFGSGTQLSVL.

The V call is TRBV4-3, the J call TRBJ1-1; 8 bases map to TRBD1. The J segment lost 2 bases and the V segment lost 4 bases, leaving 6 bases of the junction unmatched. The CDR3 has 15 residues. CDR1 and CDR2 (germline): LGHNA, YSLEER. In DNA, the CDR3 is TGCGCCAGCAGCCCGACAGGGGCAACCAACACTGAAGCTTTCTTT. Amino acid sequence: CASSPTGATNTEAFF.